This T cell receptor (beta chain) was obtained from a study of regulatory T cells in long-lasting Graves disease. At the level of the study: Under 3 months of antithyroid drugs had been taken by newly diagnosed Graves' patients.

The CDR3 loop spans 15 amino acids. With 5 bases removed from V and 7 bases from J, the gap between germline ends came to 21 bases. CDR1 SGHTA and CDR2 FQGNSA come from the germline V gene. The time point here: newly diagnosed GD, antithyroid drugs for less than 3 months. Extracted PBMC RNA gave rise to the TCR library. HTBI primers from iRepertoire and Arm-PCR of CDR3 regions yielded the TCR beta libraries. TCRdb processed the multiplex PCR reads anew with MiXCR; each CDR3 protein has one entry. The sample records 500,000 to 700,000 distinct CDR3 sequences, roughly 15% being singletons. This clonotype was detected ten times or more. These same records also appear under a second study, on T cells in Graves' hyperthyroidism and ophthalmopathy. That publication notes: Ophthalmopathy could be told apart from stable hyperthyroidism with a 13 V-J model.

Material: peripheral blood mononuclear cells (PBMCs), obtained at new diagnosis, from a patient treated with antithyroid drugs. The sequence was obtained from a woman in her twenties or thirties with Graves disease. The rearrangement uses TRBV7-2 and TRBJ2-7; D remains ambiguous. CDR3 protein: CASSPQDLIVTEQYF. The CDR3 region has the DNA TGTGCCAGCAGCCCGCAGGACCTCATCGTAACAGAGCAGTACTTC.